This T cell receptor beta chain was profiled in a study of cytomegalovirus exposure and HLA in healthy donors. Study in general: An early data release held 75 million to 100 million unique TCRs from HLA-typed donors. Broader study findings: Per a prior analysis, the majority of TCR beta V segments were productive roughly 87% or roughly 30% of the time.

Concerning this clone: The antigen is not known.

PCR was performed using 60 Vbeta and 13 Jbeta primers. Assay used: immunoSEQ multiplex PCR; TCRdb lists only in-frame clones, some missing. The table records about 130,000 clones, approximately 80% of them present only once. The sequence was obtained from a man aged 30 to 39 in good health and CMV-seropositive. The sequencing input was PBMCs.

The CDR3 DNA follows: TGCGCCAGCAGTGTAACAGGGAAGCATGAGCAGTTCTTC. This codes for CASSVTGKHEQFF. V is TRBV10-2 and J is TRBJ2-1; D possibly corresponds to TRBD1 (6 bases). The ends were cut back, 4 bases at V and 8 bases at J, with 12 bases in the middle. The CDR3 runs to 13 residues. The germline CDR1 and CDR2 sequences are WSHSY and SAAADI.